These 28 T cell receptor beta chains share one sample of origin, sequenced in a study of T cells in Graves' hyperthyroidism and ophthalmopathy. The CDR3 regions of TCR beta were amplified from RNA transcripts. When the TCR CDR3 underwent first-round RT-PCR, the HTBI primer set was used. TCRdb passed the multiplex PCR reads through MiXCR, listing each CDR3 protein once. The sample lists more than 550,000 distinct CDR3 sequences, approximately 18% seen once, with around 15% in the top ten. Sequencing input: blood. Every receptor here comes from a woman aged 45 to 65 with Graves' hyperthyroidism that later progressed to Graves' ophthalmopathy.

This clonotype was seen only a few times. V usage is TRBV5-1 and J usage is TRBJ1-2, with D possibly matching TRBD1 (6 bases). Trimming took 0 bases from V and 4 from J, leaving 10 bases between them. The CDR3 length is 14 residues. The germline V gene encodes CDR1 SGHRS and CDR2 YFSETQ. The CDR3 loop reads CASSLGQAVYGYTF. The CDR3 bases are TGCGCCAGCAGCTTGGGACAGGCCGTCTATGGCTACACCTTC. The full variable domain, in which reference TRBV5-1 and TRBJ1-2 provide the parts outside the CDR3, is KAGVTQTPRYLIKTRGQQVTLSCSPISGHRSVSWYQQTPGQGLQFLFEYFSETQRNKGNFPGRFSGRQFSNSRSEMNVSTLELGDSALYLCASSLGQAVYGYTFGSGTRLTVV.

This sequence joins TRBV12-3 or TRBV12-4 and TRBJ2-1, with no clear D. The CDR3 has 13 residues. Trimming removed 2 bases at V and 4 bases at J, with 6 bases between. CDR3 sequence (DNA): TGTGCCAGCAGTTTATCACAGTACAATGAGCAGTTCTTC. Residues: CASSLSQYNEQFF.

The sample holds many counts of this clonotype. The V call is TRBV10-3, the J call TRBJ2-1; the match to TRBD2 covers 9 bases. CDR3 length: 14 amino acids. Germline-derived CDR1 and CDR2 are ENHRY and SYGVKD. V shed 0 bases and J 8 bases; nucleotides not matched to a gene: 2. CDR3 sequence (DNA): TGTGCCATCAGTGAGTCGTTAGCGGGGGATGAGCAGTTCTTC. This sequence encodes CAISESLAGDEQFF.

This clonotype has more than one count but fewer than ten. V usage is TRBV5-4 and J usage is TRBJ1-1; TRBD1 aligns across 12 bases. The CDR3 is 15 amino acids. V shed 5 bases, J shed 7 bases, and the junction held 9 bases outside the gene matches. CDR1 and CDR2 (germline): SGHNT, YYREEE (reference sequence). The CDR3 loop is CASRLPGQGANEAFF. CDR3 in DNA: TGTGCCAGCAGACTCCCGGGACAGGGGGCGAATGAAGCTTTCTTT.

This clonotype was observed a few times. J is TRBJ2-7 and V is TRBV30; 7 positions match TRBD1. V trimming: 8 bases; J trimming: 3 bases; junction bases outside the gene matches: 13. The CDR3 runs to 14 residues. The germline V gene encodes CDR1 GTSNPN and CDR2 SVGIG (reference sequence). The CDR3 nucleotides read TGTGCCGGCCACCCCCCGGGACAGAACTACGAGCAGTACTTC. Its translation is CAGHPPGQNYEQYF.

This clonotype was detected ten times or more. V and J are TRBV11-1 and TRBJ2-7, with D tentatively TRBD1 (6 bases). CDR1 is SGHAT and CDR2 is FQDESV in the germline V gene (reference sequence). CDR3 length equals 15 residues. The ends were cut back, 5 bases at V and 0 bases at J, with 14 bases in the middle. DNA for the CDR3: TGTGCCAGCAGCCCCGCTGGGGACATCTCCTACGAGCAGTACTTC. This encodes CASSPAGDISYEQYF.

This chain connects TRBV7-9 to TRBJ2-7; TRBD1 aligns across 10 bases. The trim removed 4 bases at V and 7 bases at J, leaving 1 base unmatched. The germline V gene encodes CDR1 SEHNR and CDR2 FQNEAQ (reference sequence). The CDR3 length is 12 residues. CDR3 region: CASSSGQGEQYF. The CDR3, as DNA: TGTGCCAGCAGCTCGGGACAGGGGGAGCAGTACTTC.

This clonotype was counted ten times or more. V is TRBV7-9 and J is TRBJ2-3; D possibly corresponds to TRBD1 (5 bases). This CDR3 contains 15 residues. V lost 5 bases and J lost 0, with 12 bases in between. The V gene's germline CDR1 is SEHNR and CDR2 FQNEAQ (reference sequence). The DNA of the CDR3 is TGTGCCAGCAGCCTCCGACAGAAGAGCACAGATACGCAGTATTTT. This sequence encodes CASSLRQKSTDTQYF.

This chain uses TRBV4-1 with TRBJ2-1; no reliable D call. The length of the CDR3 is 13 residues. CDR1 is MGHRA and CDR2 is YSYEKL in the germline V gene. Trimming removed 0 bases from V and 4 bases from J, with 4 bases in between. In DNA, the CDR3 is TGCGCCAGCAGCCAAGACAAGTACAATGAGCAGTTCTTC. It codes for CASSQDKYNEQFF.

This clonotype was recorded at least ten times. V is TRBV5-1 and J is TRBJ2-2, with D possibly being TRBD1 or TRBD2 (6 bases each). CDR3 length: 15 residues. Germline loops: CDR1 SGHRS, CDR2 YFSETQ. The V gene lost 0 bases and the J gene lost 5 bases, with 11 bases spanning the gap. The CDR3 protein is CASSLGTGATGELFF. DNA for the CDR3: TGCGCCAGCAGCTTGGGTACGGGGGCGACCGGGGAGCTGTTTTTT.

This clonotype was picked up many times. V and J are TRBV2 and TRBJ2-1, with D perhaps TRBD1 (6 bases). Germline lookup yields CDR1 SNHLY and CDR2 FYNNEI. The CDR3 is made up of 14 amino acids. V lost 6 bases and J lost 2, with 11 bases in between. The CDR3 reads CASRPDSPYNEQFF. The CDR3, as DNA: TGTGCCAGCAGGCCGGACAGCCCCTACAATGAGCAGTTCTTC.

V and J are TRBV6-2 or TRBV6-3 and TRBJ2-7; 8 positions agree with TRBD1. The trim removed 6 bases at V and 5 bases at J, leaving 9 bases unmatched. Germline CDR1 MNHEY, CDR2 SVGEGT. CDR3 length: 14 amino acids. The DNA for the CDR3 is TGTGCCAGCAGCTCCTCGGACAGGGCCCACGAGCAGTACTTC. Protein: CASSSSDRAHEQYF.

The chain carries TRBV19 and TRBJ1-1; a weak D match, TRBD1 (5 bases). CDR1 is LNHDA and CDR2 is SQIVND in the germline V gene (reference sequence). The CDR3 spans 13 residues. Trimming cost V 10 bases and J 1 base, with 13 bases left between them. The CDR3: CAIRGDWNTEAFF. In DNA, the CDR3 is TGTGCCATTAGAGGGGACTGGAACACTGAAGCTTTCTTT.

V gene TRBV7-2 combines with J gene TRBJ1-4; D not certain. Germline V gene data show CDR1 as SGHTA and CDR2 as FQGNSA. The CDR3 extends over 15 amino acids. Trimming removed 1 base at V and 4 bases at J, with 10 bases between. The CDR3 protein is CASSLGASVNEKLFF. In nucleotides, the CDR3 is TGTGCCAGCAGCTTAGGGGCCTCGGTTAATGAAAAACTGTTTTTT.

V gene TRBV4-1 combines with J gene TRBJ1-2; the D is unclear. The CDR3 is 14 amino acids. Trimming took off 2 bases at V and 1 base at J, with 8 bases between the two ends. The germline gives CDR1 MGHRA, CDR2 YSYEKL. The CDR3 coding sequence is TGCGCCAGCAGCCAACAGAGGTTTAACTATGGCTACACCTTC. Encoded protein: CASSQQRFNYGYTF.

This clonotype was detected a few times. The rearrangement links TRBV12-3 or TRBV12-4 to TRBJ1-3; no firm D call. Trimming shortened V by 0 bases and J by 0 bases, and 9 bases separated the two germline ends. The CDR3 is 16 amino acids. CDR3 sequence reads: CASSLALTISGNTIYF. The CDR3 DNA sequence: TGTGCCAGCAGTTTAGCGCTAACGATCTCTGGAAACACCATATATTTT.

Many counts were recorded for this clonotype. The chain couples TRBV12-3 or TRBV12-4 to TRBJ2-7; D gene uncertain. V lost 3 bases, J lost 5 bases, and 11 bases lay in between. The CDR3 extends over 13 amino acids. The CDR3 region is CASSFEEIDEQYF. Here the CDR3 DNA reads TGTGCCAGCAGTTTCGAGGAAATCGACGAGCAGTACTTC.

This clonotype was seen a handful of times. The CDR3 protein is CASSLVAPSNNEQFF. CDR3 bases: TGTGCCAGCAGCTTGGTAGCGCCTTCCAACAATGAGCAGTTCTTC. The rearrangement links TRBV5-6 to TRBJ2-1; possible D gene TRBD2, 5 bases. The V gene lost 0 bases and the J gene lost 5 bases, with 12 bases spanning the gap. Germline CDR1 is SGHDT and CDR2 is YYEEEE. The CDR3 runs to 15 residues. Full variable domain (remainder filled in from reference TRBV5-6 and TRBJ2-1): DAGVTQSPTHLIKTRGQQVTLRCSPKSGHDTVSWYQQALGQGPQFIFQYYEEEERQRGNFPDRFSGHQFPNYSSELNVNALLLGDSALYLCASSLVAPSNNEQFFGPGTRLTVL.

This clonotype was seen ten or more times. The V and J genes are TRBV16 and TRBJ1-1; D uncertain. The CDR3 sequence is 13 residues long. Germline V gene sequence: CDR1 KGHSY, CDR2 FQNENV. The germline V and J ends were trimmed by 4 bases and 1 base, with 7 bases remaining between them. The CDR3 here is CASSLFANTEAFF. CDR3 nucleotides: TGTGCCAGCAGCCTCTTCGCGAACACTGAAGCTTTCTTT.

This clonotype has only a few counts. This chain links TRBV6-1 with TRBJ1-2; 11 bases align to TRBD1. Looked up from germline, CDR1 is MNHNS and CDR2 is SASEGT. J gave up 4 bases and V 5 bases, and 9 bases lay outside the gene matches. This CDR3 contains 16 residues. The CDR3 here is CASSYQGQGAVYGYTF. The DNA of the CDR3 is TGTGCCAGCAGTTATCAAGGACAGGGGGCTGTCTATGGCTACACCTTC.

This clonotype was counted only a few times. CDR3 sequence: CASVSYTIYF. The CDR3 nucleotides are TGTGCCAGCGTCTCTTACACCATATATTTT. V gene TRBV2 combines with J gene TRBJ1-3; D unresolved. Germline-derived CDR1 and CDR2 are SNHLY and FYNNEI. The CDR3 sequence is 10 residues long. V was trimmed by 8 bases and J by 8 bases, leaving 7 bases between them.

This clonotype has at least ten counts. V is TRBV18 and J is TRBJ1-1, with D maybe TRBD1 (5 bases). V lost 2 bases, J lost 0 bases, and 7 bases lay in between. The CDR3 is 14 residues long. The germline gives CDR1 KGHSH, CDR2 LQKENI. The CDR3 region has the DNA TGTGCCAGCTCACCAGTGACAGTGAACACTGAAGCTTTCTTT. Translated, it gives CASSPVTVNTEAFF.

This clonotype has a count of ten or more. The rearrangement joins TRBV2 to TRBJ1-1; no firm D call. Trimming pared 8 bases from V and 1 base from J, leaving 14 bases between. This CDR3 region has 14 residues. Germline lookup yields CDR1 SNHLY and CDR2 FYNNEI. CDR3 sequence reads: CASRASPGNTEAFF. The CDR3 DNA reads TGTGCCAGCCGGGCCTCCCCTGGGAACACTGAAGCTTTCTTT.

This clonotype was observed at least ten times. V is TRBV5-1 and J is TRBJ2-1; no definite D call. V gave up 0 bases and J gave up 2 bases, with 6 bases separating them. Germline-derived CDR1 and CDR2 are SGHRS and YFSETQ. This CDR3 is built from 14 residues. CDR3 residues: CASSLDEAYNEQFF. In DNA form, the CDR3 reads TGCGCCAGCAGCTTGGATGAGGCCTACAATGAGCAGTTCTTC.

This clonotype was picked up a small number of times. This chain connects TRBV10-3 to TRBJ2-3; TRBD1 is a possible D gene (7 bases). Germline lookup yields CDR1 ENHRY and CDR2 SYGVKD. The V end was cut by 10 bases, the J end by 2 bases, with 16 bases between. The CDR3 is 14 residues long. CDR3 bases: TGTGCCAGCGCAGGGGGGAGGAACACAGATACGCAGTATTTT. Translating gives CASAGGRNTDTQYF.

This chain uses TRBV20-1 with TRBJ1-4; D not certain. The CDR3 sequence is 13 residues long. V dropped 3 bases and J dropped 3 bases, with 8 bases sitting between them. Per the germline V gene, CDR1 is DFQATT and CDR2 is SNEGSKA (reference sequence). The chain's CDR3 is CSARTDPNEKLFF. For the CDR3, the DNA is TGCAGTGCTAGGACGGACCCTAATGAAAAACTGTTTTTT.

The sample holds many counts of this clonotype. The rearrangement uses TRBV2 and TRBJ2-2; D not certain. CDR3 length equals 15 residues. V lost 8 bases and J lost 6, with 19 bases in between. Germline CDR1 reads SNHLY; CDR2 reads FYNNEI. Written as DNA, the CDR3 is TGTGCCAGCTTCCGGCTGGACCCCATGGCCGGGGAGCTGTTTTTT. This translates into CASFRLDPMAGELFF. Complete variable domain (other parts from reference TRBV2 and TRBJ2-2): EPEVTQTPSHQVTQMGQEVILRCVPISNHLYFYWYRQILGQKVEFLVSFYNNEISEKSEIFDDQFSVERPDGSNFTLKIRSTKLEDSAMYFCASFRLDPMAGELFFGEGSRLTVL.

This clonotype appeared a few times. The CDR3 protein is CASSLILERGDHNEQFF. The CDR3 nucleotides are TGTGCCAGCAGTTTAATCCTTGAGCGGGGGGACCACAATGAGCAGTTCTTC. The V and J genes are TRBV27 and TRBJ2-1, with 9 bases matching TRBD2. The V and J ends lost 2 bases and 5 bases, in that order; junction bases with no gene match: 10. Per germline, CDR1 MNHEY and CDR2 SMNVEV (reference sequence). This CDR3 is built from 17 residues.